This TCR beta chain originates from a study of shared clonotypes between healthy human individuals. About the research overall: Donors had three CD4 naive, three CD4 memory, two CD8 naive and one CD8 memory plate apiece.

This CDR3 spans 14 amino acids. The germline CDR1 and CDR2 sequences are SEHNR and FQNEAQ (reference sequence). V shed 4 bases, J shed 6 bases, and the junction held 4 bases outside the gene matches. Donors were healthy HIV-negative adults without recent acute infections or vaccinations. Libraries were prepared by immunoSEQ multiplex PCR; TCRdb keeps only in-frame clonotypes and omits some of them. The data contain 650,000 to 700,000 clones, roughly 87% of them singletons. The TCR originated in a man aged 18 to 35 in good health. Some clones in this sample may be carry-over from other donors' samples. The chain couples TRBV7-9 to TRBJ2-7, with 12 positions matching TRBD1. Sequencing was done on a sample of memory CD8+ T cells from PBMCs. Subset given: CD45RO+ cells pooled with CCR7-negative TemRA cells. CDR3 DNA sequence: TGTGCCAGCAGCTCGGGACAGGGGGCAGTCGAGCAGTACTTC. As protein: CASSSGQGAVEQYF. The full variable domain, in which reference TRBV7-9 and TRBJ2-7 provide the parts outside the CDR3, is DTGVSQNPRHKITKRGQNVTFRCDPISEHNRLYWYRQTLGQGPEFLTYFQNEAQLEKSRLLSDRFSAERPKGSFSTLEIQRTEQGDSAMYLCASSSGQGAVEQYFGPGTRLTVT.